The sequence of this TCR beta chain was determined in a study of response to subunit inactivated influenza vaccine. Regarding the study as a whole: New T cells are recruited in small numbers by each seasonal influenza vaccination, according to the authors' suggestion.

Each CDR3 protein gets one entry after TCRdb re-called the RT-PCR reads with MiXCR. Of around 580,000 distinct CDR3 sequences in the sample, 14% were seen once. This clonotype was seen only a few times. Its target is unknown. Sample: PBMCs from blood, taken approximately 13 days after vaccination. This receptor was taken from a man between 50 and 59 years old who received an inactivated influenza vaccine.

Here the CDR3 reads CASRLTGRSGNTIYF. CDR3 DNA: TGTGCCAGCAGATTAACAGGGCGCTCTGGAAACACCATATATTTT. V is TRBV6-5 and J is TRBJ1-3; perhaps TRBD1 as D (6 bases). With 6 bases removed from V and 0 bases from J, the gap between germline ends came to 12 bases. CDR3 length: 15 residues. CDR1 is MNHEY, CDR2 SVGAGI, per germline.